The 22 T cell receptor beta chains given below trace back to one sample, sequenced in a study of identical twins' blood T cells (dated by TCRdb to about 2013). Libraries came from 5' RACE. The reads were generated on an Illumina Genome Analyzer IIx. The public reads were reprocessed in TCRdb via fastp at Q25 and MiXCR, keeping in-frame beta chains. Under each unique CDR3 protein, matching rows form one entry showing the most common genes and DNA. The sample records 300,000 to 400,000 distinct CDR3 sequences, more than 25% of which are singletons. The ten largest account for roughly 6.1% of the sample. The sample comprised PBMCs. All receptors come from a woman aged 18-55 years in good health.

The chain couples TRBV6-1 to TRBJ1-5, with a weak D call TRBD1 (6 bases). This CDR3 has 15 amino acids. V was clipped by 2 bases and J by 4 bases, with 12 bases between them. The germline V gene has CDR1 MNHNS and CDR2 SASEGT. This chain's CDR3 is CASSERQGFNQPQHF. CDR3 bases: TGTGCCAGCAGTGAACGTCAGGGGTTTAATCAGCCCCAGCATTTT.

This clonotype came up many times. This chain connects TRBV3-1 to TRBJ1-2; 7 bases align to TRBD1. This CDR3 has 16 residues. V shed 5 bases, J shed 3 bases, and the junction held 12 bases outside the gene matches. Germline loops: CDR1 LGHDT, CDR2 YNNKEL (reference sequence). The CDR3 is CASSLRTGTEYYGYTF. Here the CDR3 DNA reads TGTGCCAGCAGCTTGAGGACCGGGACAGAATACTATGGCTACACCTTC.

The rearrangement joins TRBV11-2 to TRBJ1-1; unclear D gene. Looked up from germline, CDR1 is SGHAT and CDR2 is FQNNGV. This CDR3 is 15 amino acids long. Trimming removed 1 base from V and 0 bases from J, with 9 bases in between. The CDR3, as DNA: TGTGCCAGCAGCTTAGGGCCGGGAATGAACACTGAAGCTTTCTTT. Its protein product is CASSLGPGMNTEAFF.

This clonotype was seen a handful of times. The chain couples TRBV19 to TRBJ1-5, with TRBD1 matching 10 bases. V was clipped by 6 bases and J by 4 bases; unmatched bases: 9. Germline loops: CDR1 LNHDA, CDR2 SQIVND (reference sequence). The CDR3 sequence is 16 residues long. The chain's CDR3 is CASSLGQGRGNQPQHF. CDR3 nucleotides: TGTGCCAGTAGCCTGGGACAGGGGAGAGGGAATCAGCCCCAGCATTTT.

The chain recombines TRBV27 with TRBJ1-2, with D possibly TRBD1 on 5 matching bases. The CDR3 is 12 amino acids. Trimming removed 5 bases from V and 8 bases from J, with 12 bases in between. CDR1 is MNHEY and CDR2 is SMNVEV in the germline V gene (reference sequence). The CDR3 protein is CASSPQGIGYTF. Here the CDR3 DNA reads TGTGCCAGCAGTCCCCAGGGAATCGGCTACACCTTC.

CDR3 nucleotides: TGTGCCAGCAGTTTAGTTCCACTGAACACTGAAGCTTTCTTT. This gives the protein CASSLVPLNTEAFF. V usage is TRBV12-3 or TRBV12-4 and J usage is TRBJ1-1; D is uncertain. This CDR3 is built from 14 residues. With 1 base removed from V and 0 bases from J, the gap between germline ends came to 6 bases.

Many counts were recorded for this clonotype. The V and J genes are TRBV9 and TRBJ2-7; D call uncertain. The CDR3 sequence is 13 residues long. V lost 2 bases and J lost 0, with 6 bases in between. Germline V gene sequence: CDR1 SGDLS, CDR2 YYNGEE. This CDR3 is CASSVATSYEQYF. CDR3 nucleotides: TGTGCCAGCAGCGTGGCTACCTCCTACGAGCAGTACTTC.

As DNA, the CDR3 is TGCAGCGTTGATCTCGCGGGGAACTCTGGGGCCAACGTCCTGACTTTC. Translated, it gives CSVDLAGNSGANVLTF. V and J are TRBV29-1 and TRBJ2-6; weak D call: TRBD2 (6 bases). CDR1 and CDR2 from the germline V gene are SQVTM and ANQGSEA. The length of the CDR3 is 16 residues. Trimming pared 3 bases from V and 0 bases from J, leaving 12 bases between.

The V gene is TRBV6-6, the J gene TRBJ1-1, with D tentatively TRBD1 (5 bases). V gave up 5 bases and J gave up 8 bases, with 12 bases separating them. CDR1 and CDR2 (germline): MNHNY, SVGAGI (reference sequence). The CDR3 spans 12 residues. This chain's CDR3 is CASSPRTLEAFF. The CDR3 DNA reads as TGTGCCAGCAGTCCGAGGACACTGGAAGCTTTCTTT.

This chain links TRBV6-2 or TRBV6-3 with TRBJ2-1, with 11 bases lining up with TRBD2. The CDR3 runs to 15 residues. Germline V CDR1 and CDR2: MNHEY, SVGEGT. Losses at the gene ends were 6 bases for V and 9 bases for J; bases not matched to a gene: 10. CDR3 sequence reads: CASRRSGRAFGEQFF. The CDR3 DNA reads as TGTGCCAGCAGACGTAGCGGGAGGGCCTTTGGTGAGCAGTTCTTC.

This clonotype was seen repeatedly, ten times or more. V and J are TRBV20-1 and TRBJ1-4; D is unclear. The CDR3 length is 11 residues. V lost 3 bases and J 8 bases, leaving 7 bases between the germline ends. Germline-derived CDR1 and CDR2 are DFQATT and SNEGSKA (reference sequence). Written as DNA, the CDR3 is TGCAGTGCTAGTGCGCGGGAAAAACTGTTTTTT. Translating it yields CSASAREKLFF.

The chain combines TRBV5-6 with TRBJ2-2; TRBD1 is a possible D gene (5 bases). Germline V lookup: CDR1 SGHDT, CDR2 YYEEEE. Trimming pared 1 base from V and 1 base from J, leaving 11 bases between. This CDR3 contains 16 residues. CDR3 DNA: TGTGCCAGCAGCTTGTTACCAGGGCTGAACACCGGGGAGCTGTTTTTT. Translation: CASSLLPGLNTGELFF.

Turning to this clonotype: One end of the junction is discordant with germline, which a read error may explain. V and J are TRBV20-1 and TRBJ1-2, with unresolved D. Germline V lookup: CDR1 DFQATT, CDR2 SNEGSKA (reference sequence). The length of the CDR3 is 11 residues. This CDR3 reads CSAEPNYVYTF. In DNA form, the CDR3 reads TGCAGTGCAGAGCCTAACTATGTCTACACCTTC.

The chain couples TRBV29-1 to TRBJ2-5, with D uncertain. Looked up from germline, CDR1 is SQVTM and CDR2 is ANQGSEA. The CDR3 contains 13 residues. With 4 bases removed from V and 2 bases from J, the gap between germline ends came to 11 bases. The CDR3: CSVALPSQETQYF. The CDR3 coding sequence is TGCAGCGTTGCACTTCCGTCTCAAGAGACCCAGTACTTC.

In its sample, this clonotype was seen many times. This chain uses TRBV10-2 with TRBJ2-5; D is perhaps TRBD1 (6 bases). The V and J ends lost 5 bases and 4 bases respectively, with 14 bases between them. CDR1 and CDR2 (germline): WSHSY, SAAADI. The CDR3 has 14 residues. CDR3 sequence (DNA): TGCGCCAGCAGTTATGGACAGATTGCAGAGACCCAGTACTTC. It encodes CASSYGQIAETQYF.

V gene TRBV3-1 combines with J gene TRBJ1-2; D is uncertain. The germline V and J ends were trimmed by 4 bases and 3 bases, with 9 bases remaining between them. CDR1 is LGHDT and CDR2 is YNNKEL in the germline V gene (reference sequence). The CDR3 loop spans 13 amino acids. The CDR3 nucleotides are TGTGCCAGCAGCCGGTATAGCGACTATGGCTACACCTTC. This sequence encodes CASSRYSDYGYTF.

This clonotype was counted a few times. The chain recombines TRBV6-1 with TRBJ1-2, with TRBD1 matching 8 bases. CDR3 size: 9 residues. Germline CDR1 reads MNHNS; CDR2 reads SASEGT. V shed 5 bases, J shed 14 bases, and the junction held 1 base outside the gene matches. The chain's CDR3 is CASSNRGTF. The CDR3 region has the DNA TGTGCCAGCAGTAACAGGGGGACCTTC.

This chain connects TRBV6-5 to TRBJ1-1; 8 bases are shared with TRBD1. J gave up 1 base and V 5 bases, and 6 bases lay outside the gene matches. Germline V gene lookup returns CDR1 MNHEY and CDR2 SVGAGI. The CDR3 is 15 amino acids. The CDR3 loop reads CASSLSGGANTEAFF. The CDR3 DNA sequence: TGTGCCAGCAGTCTTTCAGGGGGCGCGAACACTGAAGCTTTCTTT.

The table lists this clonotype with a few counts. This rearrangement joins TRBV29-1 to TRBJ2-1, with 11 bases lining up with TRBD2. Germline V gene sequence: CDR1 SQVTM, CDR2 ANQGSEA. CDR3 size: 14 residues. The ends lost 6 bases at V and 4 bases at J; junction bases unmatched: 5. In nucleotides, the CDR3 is TGCAGCGTGGAGGGACTAGCGGAATACAATGAGCAGTTCTTC. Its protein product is CSVEGLAEYNEQFF.

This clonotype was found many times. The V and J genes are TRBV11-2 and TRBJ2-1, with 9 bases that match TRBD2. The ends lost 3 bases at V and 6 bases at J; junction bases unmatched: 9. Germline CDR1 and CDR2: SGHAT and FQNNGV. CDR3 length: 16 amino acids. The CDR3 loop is CASSFGSGSLINEQFF. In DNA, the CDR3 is TGTGCCAGCAGCTTTGGTAGCGGGAGTCTCATCAATGAGCAGTTCTTC.

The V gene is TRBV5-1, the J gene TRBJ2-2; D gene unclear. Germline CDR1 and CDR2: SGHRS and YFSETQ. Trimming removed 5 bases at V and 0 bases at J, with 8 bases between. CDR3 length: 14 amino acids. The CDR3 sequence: CASSSGTNTGELFF. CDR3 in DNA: TGCGCCAGCAGTAGTGGAACGAACACCGGGGAGCTGTTTTTT.

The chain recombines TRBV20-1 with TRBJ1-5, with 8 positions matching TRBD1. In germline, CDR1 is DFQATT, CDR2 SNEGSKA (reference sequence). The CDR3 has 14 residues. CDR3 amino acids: CSASLADRGEPQHF. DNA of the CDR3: TGCAGCGCGTCTTTAGCCGACAGGGGTGAGCCCCAGCATTTT.